This T cell receptor (beta chain) was identified in a study of T cells in Graves' hyperthyroidism and ophthalmopathy. In its sample, this clonotype was seen many times. The antigen is unknown. Study results and caveats: From stable hyperthyroidism, ophthalmopathy was separated by a 13 V-J model.

RNA transcripts provided the source from which TCR beta CDR3 regions were amplified. The HTBI primer set served for first-round RT-PCR of the TCR CDR3. TCRdb analysed the multiplex PCR reads with MiXCR anew, one entry per CDR3 protein. The sample has 300,000 or so distinct CDR3 sequences, 15% to 20% seen once; the top ten hold under 55%. The diagnoses drew upon clinical symptoms, serum thyroxine and TRAb, thyroid ultrasound and orbital computed tomography. Germline CDR1 is LGHDT and CDR2 is YNNKEL (reference sequence). The CDR3 length is 17 residues. The junction had 11 bases not matched to a gene; V was cut back by 1 base and J by 3 bases.

The rearrangement links TRBV3-1 to TRBJ2-5, with TRBD2 identical over 7 bases. Sequenced material: blood. This TCR was recovered from a woman in her fifties or sixties with Graves' hyperthyroidism. This chain's CDR3 is CASSQAPGQSGKETQYF. The CDR3 bases are TGTGCCAGCAGCCAAGCTCCTGGCCAAAGCGGGAAAGAGACCCAGTACTTC.